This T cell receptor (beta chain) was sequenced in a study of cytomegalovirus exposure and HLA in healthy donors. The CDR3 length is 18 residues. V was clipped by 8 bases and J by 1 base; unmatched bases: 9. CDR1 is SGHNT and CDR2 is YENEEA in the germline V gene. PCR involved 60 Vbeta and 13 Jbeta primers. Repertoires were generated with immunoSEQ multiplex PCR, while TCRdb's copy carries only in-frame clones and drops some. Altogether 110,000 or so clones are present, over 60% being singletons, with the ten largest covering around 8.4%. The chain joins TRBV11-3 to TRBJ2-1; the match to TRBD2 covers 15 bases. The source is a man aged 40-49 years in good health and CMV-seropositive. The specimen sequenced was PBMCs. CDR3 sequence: CASGRGLAGGPSYNEQFF. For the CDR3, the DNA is TGTGCCAGCGGCCGGGGACTAGCGGGGGGCCCTTCCTACAATGAGCAGTTCTTC.